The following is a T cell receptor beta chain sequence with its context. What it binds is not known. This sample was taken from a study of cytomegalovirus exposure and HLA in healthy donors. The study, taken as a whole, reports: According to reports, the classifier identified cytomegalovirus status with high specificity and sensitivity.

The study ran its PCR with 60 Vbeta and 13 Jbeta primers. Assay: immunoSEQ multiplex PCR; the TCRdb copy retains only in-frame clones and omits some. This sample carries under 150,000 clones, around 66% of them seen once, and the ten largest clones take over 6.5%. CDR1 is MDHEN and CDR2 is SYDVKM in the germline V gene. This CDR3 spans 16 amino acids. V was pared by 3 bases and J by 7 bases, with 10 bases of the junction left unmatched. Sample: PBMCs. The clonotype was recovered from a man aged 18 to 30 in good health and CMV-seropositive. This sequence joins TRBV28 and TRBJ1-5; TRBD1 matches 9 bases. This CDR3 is CASSFFRQGGEQPQHF. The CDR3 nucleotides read TGTGCCAGCAGTTTTTTTCGACAGGGGGGCGAGCAGCCCCAGCATTTT.